These T cell receptor beta chains were read from a single sample in a study of blood T cell repertoires in COVID-19. Libraries were prepared by immunoSEQ multiplex PCR; TCRdb keeps only in-frame clonotypes and omits some of them. The repertoire holds about 140,000 clones, with about 85% as singletons. Sequenced input: peripheral blood. Source of these receptors: a human donor in a cohort sampled during active COVID-19. Each CDR3 is given with its conserved first and last residue. The D gene is left open where the match is weak. The size field is filled for only some rows; it gives once, few, many or a size class.

>.|TRBV13|TRBJ2-1|.
CASSLALNEQFF
TGTGCCAGCAGCTTAGCCCTAAATGAGCAGTTCTTC
>.|TRBV3-1/TRBV3-2|TRBJ2-1|once
CASSQGRAYNEQFF
TGTGCCAGCAGCCAAGGGAGGGCCTACAATGAGCAGTTCTTC
>TRBD1|TRBV28|TRBJ2-7|.
CASSSAGTGGSEQYF
TGTGCCAGCAGCTCAGCCGGGACAGGGGGGAGCGAGCAGTACTTC
>.|TRBV29-1|TRBJ2-3|.
CSVPRADTQYF
TGCAGCGTTCCTAGAGCCGATACGCAGTATTTT
>.|TRBV19|TRBJ1-1|.
CASSYSQGYTEAFF
TGTGCCAGTAGTTATTCCCAGGGGTACACTGAAGCTTTCTTT
>TRBD1|TRBV7-9|TRBJ1-2|once
CASSPGTGGIYGYTF
TGTGCCAGCAGCCCCGGGACAGGGGGTATCTATGGCTACACCTTC
>TRBD1|TRBV6-6|TRBJ1-2|.
CASSPGQGAPGFDGYTF
TGTGCCAGCAGTCCAGGACAGGGGGCGCCCGGTTTCGATGGCTACACCTTC
>.|TRBV11-2|TRBJ2-7|.
CASSAFEGKYF
TGTGCCAGCTCAGCTTTTGAGGGAAAGTACTTC
>TRBD1|TRBV19|TRBJ1-5|.
CASSAPGQGLKPQHF
TGTGCCAGTAGTGCACCGGGACAGGGCCTGAAGCCCCAGCATTTT
>TRBD1|TRBV14|TRBJ2-5|few
CASSQEQGAPRETQYF
TGTGCCAGCAGCCAAGAGCAGGGGGCCCCAAGGGAGACCCAGTACTTC
>.|TRBV12-3/TRBV12-4|TRBJ1-1|.
CASSLSLNTEAFF
TGTGCCAGCAGTCTATCTCTGAACACTGAAGCTTTCTTT
>TRBD2|TRBV5-4|TRBJ2-7|.
CASSRGLAGDEQYF
TGTGCCAGCAGCCGGGGGCTAGCGGGAGACGAGCAGTACTTC
>.|TRBV10-3|TRBJ2-2|.
CAISDPGSENTGELFF
TGTGCCATCAGTGATCCTGGAAGCGAGAACACCGGGGAGCTGTTTTTT
>.|TRBV27|TRBJ1-1|.
CASSFGVGLRTEAFF
TGTGCCAGCAGTTTCGGGGTCGGGCTCCGCACTGAAGCTTTCTTT
>.|TRBV11-2|TRBJ2-7|.
CASSFGQPEQYF
TGTGCCAGCAGTTTTGGACAACCCGAGCAGTACTTC
>TRBD2|TRBV10-3|TRBJ2-1|.
CAIMGMAGEHNEQFF
TGTGCCATCATGGGGATGGCGGGAGAGCACAATGAGCAGTTCTTC
>TRBD1|TRBV7-9|TRBJ1-1|once
CASSPRGQGAEAFF
TGTGCCAGCAGCCCCCGCGGACAGGGCGCTGAAGCTTTCTTT